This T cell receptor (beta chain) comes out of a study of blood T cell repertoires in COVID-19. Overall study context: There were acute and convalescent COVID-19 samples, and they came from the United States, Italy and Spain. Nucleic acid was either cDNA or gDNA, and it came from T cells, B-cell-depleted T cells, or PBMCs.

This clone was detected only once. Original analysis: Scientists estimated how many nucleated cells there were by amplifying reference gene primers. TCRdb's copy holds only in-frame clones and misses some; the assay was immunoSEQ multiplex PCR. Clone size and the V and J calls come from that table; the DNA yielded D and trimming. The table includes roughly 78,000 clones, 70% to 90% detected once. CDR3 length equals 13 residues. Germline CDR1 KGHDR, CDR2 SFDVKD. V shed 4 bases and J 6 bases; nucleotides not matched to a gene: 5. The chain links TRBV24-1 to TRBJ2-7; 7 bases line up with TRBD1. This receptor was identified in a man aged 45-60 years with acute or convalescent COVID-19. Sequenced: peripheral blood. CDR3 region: CATSDSGQLEQYF. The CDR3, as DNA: TGTGCCACCAGTGACTCGGGACAGCTCGAGCAGTACTTC.